These T cell receptor beta chains were read from a single sample in a study of glioma-infiltrating T cells. TCRdb re-analysed the multiplex PCR reads in MiXCR, keeping a single row per CDR3 protein. The sample yields 150,000 to 200,000 distinct CDR3 sequences, about 32% seen once. The sample taken for sequencing was glioma tissue, nonneoplastic brain tissue, or PBMCs (not recorded which). These receptors came from a human donor with low-grade glioma or glioblastoma, undergoing nonglioma brain surgery, or in good health (not recorded which). Each CDR3 is given with its conserved first and last residue. D genes are given only for firm matches. Clone size is not always given. Where it is, it says once, few, many or a class for expanded clones.

CDR3 length	V gene	J gene	D gene	clone size	CDR3 protein	CDR3 DNA
14	TRBV20-1	TRBJ2-1	-	many	CSARDDQGWDEQFF	TGCAGTGCTAGAGATGACCAGGGATGGGATGAGCAGTTCTTC
15	TRBV7-9	TRBJ1-2	-	many	CASSLWGRDNYGYTF	TGTGCCAGCAGCTTATGGGGCAGGGATAACTATGGCTACACCTTC
16	TRBV29-1	TRBJ1-5	-	-	CSVARLATRSNQPQHF	TGCAGCGTTGCCCGTTTGGCAACACGGAGCAATCAGCCCCAGCATTTT
16	TRBV27	TRBJ2-5	TRBD1	-	CASNEPGQGLPETQYF	TGTGCCAGCAACGAACCGGGACAGGGTCTCCCTGAGACCCAGTACTTC
17	TRBV28	TRBJ2-1	TRBD2	few	CASRDLAGSSSYNEQFF	TGTGCCAGCAGGGACCTAGCGGGATCCAGCTCCTACAATGAGCAGTTCTTC
17	TRBV6-1	TRBJ2-5	TRBD2	many	CASSSSGTSDFLETQYF	TGTGCCAGCAGTTCGTCCGGGACTAGCGATTTTCTGGAGACCCAGTACTTC
14	TRBV4-1	TRBJ2-2	-	many	CASREPSNTGELFF	TGCGCCAGCCGGGAACCGAGTAACACCGGGGAGCTGTTTTTT
15	TRBV6-5	TRBJ2-7	TRBD1	many	CASSYSRWDSYEQYF	TGTGCCAGCAGTTACTCGAGATGGGACAGTTACGAGCAGTACTTC
16	TRBV18	TRBJ2-1	-	many	CASSPLAGNFYNEQFF	TGTGCCAGCTCACCCCTCGCGGGAAACTTCTACAATGAGCAGTTCTTC
16	TRBV12-5	TRBJ2-1	TRBD1	-	CASGRDRDRVYNEQFF	TGTGCTAGTGGTCGAGACCGGGACAGGGTTTATAATGAGCAGTTCTTC